The present T cell receptor beta chain was sequenced within a study of cytomegalovirus exposure and HLA in healthy donors. Note on this clone: Its antigen is as yet unknown.

The PCR employed 60 Vbeta primers together with 13 Jbeta primers. The repertoire was sequenced with immunoSEQ multiplex PCR; TCRdb's copy has only in-frame clones and lacks some. Of some 45,000 clones in the sample, around 73% were seen once. Whole-study findings and limits: It was reported that TCR beta sequences correctly inferred the HLA-A and HLA-B alleles for most subjects. Reports credit the classifier with highly specific, highly sensitive diagnosis of cytomegalovirus status.

Germline V gene sequence: CDR1 SNHLY, CDR2 FYNNEI. The CDR3 sequence is 13 residues long. The V end was cut by 3 bases, the J end by 15 bases, with 18 bases between. The TCR originated in a woman in her twenties or thirties in good health and CMV-seronegative. Sequenced: PBMCs. J is TRBJ2-1 and V is TRBV2; the D gene is possibly TRBD1 (5 bases). CDR3 amino acids: CASSDRPQTGLFF. The CDR3 DNA reads as TGTGCCAGCAGTGATCGGCCCCAAACAGGTTTGTTCTTC. Full variable domain (missing parts from reference TRBV2 and TRBJ2-1): EPEVTQTPSHQVTQMGQEVILRCVPISNHLYFYWYRQILGQKVEFLVSFYNNEISEKSEIFDDQFSVERPDGSNFTLKIRSTKLEDSAMYFCASSDRPQTGLFFGPGTRLTVL.